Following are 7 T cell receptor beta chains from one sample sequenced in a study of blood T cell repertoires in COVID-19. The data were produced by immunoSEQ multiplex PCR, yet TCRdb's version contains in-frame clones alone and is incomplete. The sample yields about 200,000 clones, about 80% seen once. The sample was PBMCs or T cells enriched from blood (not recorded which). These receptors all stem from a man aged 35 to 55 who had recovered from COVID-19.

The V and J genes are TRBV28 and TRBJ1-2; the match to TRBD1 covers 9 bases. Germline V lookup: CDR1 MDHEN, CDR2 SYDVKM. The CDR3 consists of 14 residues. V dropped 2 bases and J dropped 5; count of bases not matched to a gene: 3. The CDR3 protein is CASSLGQGFYGYTF. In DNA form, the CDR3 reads TGTGCCAGCAGTTTAGGACAGGGGTTTTATGGCTACACCTTC.

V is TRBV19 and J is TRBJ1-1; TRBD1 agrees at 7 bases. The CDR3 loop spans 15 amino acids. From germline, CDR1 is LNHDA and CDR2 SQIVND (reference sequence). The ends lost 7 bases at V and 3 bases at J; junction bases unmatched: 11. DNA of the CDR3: TGTGCCAGTACCTTCGGTGGAGGGGGCCACACTGAAGCTTTCTTT. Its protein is CASTFGGGGHTEAFF.

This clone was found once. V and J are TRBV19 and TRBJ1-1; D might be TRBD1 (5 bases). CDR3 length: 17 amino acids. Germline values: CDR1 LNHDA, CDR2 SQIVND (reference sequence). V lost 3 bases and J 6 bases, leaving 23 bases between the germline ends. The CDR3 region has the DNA TGTGCCAGTAGTATGTTGGGCCTGGGGGGAAACAGCGCTGAAGCTTTCTTT. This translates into CASSMLGLGGNSAEAFF. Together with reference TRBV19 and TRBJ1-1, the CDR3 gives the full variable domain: DGGITQSPKYLFRKEGQNVTLSCEQNLNHDAMYWYRQDPGQGLRLIYYSQIVNDFQKGDIAEGYSVSREKKESFPLTVTSAQKNPTAFYLCASSMLGLGGNSAEAFFGQGTRLTVV.

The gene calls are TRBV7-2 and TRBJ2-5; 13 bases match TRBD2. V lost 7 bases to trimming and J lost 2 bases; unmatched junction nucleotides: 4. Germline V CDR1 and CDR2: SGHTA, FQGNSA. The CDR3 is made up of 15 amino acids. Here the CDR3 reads CASTPTSGGQETQYF. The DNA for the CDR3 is TGTGCCAGCACCCCGACTAGCGGGGGGCAAGAGACCCAGTACTTC.

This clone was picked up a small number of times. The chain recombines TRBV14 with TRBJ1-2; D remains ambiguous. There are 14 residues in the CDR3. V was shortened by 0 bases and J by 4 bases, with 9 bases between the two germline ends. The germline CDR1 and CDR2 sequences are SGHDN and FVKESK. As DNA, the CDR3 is TGTGCCAGCAGCCAAGATCATGGGCGCTATGGCTACACCTTC. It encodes CASSQDHGRYGYTF.

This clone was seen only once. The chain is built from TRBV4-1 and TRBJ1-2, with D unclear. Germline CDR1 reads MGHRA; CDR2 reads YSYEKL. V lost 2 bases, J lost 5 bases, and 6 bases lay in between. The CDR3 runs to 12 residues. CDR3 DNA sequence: TGCGCCAGCAGCCAAACAGATTATGGCTACACCTTC. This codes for CASSQTDYGYTF.

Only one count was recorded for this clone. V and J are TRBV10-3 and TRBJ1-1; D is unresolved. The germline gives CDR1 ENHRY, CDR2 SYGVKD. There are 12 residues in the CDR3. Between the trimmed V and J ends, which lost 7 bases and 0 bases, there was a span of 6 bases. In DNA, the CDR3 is TGTGCCATCAAAAGCTTGAACACTGAAGCTTTCTTT. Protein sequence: CAIKSLNTEAFF.